The clone carrying this T cell receptor beta chain was seen more than once but under ten times. Here immunoSEQ multiplex PCR was the method, and the copy in TCRdb shows in-frame clones only, minus some. The sample consists of 90,000 to 95,000 clones, just under 95% of them appearing once. This sample is drawn from a study of T cell changes during pregnancy in multiple sclerosis. This CDR3 is 16 amino acids long. CDR1 MNHEY and CDR2 SVGAGI come from the germline V gene. V dropped 2 bases and J dropped 2 bases, with 16 bases sitting between them. The chain uses TRBV6-5 and TRBJ2-7; D may be TRBD2 (5 bases). The sequence derives from a female donor with multiple sclerosis, enrolled in a pregnancy study. The material was peripheral blood, obtained in the first trimester of pregnancy. This chain's CDR3 is CASSYRRLAGTYEQYF. CDR3 DNA: TGTGCCAGCAGTTACCGTCGGTTGGCGGGTACCTACGAGCAGTACTTC.